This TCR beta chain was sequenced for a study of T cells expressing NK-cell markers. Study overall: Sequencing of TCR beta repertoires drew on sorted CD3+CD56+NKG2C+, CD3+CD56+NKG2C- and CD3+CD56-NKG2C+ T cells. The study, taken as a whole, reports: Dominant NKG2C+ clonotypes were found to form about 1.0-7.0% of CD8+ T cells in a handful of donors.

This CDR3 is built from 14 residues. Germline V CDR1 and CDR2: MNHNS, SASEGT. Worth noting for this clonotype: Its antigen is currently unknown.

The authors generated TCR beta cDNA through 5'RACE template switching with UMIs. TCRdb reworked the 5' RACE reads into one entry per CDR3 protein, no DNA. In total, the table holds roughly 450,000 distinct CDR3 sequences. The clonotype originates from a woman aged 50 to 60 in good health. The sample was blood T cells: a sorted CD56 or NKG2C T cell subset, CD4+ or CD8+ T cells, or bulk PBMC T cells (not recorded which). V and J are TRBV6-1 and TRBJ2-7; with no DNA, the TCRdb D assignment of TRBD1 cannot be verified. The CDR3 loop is CASSITGTVYEQYF.